This T cell receptor (beta chain) was recovered during a study of blood T cell repertoires in COVID-19. CDR1 and CDR2 from the germline V gene are DFQATT and SNEGSKA (reference sequence). There are 15 residues in the CDR3. The V end lost 3 bases, the J end lost 1 base, and 12 bases lay between the germline ends. Libraries were prepared by immunoSEQ multiplex PCR; TCRdb keeps only in-frame clonotypes and omits some of them. The table records roughly 300,000 clones, roughly 84% of them present only once. Sequenced sample: peripheral blood. This clonotype was sampled from a human donor with COVID-19, enrolled during active disease. The donor label of this sample is uncertain. The chain carries TRBV20-1 and TRBJ1-4, with D perhaps matching TRBD1 (6 bases). The chain's CDR3 is CSASAGAVTNEKLFF. DNA of the CDR3: TGCAGTGCTAGTGCAGGGGCTGTAACTAATGAAAAACTGTTTTTT.